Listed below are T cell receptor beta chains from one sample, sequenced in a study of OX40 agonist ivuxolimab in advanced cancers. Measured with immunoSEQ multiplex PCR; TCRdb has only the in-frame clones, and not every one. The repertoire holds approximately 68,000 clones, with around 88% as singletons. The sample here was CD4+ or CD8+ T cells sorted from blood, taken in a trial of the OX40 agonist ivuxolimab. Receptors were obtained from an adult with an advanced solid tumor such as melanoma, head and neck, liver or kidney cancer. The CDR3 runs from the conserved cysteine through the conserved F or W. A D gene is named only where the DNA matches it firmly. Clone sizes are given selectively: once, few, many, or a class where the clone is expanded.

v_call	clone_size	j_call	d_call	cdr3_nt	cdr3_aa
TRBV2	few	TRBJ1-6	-	TGTGCCAGCAGTGGTTCCGCTCCGGGCGTACCTACGCCCCTCCACTTT	CASSGSAPGVPTPLHF
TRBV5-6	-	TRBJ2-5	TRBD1	TGTGCCAGCAGCAGGGACAGGGCAGGAGAGACCCAGTACTTC	CASSRDRAGETQYF
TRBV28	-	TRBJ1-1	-	TGTGCCAGCAGGCTGGACGGGGGGACTGAAGCTTTCTTT	CASRLDGGTEAFF
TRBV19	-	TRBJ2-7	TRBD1	TGTGCCAGTAGTCGACCTCGGGGACAGAACTCCTACGAGCAGTACTTC	CASSRPRGQNSYEQYF
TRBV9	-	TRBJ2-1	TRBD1	TGTGCCAGCAGCGCCCGAACGACTGTGACAGGGCTGTTCTTC	CASSARTTVTGLFF
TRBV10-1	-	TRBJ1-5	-	TGCGCCAGCAAAGGACAGAGCGGGGATAGCAATCAGCCCCAGCATTTT	CASKGQSGDSNQPQHF
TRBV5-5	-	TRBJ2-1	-	TGTGCCAGCACCCCCGGGACTCGGTACAATGAGCAGTTCTTC	CASTPGTRYNEQFF
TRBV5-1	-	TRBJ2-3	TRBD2	TGCGCCAGCAGCTTGGCTGGACTAGCTGGGACAGATACGCAGTATTTT	CASSLAGLAGTDTQYF
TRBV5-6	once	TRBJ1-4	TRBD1	TGTGCCAGCAGCTTACCGGGACAGGGGTCAGTGCGGGAAAAACTGTTTTTT	CASSLPGQGSVREKLFF
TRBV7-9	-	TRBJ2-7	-	TGTGCCAGCAGCTCGCGACAGGCGGGGCTCGAGCAGTACTTC	CASSSRQAGLEQYF
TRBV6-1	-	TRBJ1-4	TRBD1	TGTGCCAGCAGTGGTGGTGCAGGGGGTATTCAGGAAAAACTGTTTTTT	CASSGGAGGIQEKLFF
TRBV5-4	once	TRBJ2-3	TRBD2	TGTGCCAGCAGCTTGGGTTTTAGCGGGGGCCGCACAGATACGCAGTATTTT	CASSLGFSGGRTDTQYF
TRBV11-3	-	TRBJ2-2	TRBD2	TGTGCCAGCAGCCCGAGTGGTAGCGGGAGAAGGGCCGGGGAGCTGTTTTTT	CASSPSGSGRRAGELFF
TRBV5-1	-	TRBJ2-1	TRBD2	TGCGCCAGCAGCGGGGGACTAGCGGGGACCAACAATGAGCAGTTCTTC	CASSGGLAGTNNEQFF
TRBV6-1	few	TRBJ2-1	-	TGTGCCAGCGCCCTGACTAGGGAGCAGTTCTTC	CASALTREQFF
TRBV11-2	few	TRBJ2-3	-	TGTGCCAGCAGCCGAATAGGGGGGACTAGCACAGATACGCAGTATTTT	CASSRIGGTSTDTQYF
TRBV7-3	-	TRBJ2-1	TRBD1	TGTGCCAGCAGCTTAATCCCACCGGGACAGAGGGTATCGAATGAGCAGTTCTTC	CASSLIPPGQRVSNEQFF
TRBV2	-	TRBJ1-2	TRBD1	TGTGCCAGCAGTGAAGGCCGGACAGGTACTAACTATGGCTACACCTTC	CASSEGRTGTNYGYTF
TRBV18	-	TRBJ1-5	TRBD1	TGTGCCAGCTCACCCGGGACAGGGATGAATCAGCCCCAGCATTTT	CASSPGTGMNQPQHF
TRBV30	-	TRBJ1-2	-	TGTGCCTGGAGTTCTGGCGGGGCGGACTATGGCTACACCTTC	CAWSSGGADYGYTF
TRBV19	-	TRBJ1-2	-	TGTGCCAGTTCGGACTTTCTGCCTTCTGGCTACACCTTC	CASSDFLPSGYTF
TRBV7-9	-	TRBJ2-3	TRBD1	TGTGCCAGCAGCGCTACAGGGGGCGCGGCAGATACGCAGTATTTT	CASSATGGAADTQYF
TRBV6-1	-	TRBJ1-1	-	TGTGCCAGCAGGTTCGGCCCGATAGTGAACACTGAAGCTTTCTTT	CASRFGPIVNTEAFF
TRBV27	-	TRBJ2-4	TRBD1	TGTGCCAGCAGCCTTTCCCCGGGACAGGGACCTAAAAACATTCAGTACTTC	CASSLSPGQGPKNIQYF